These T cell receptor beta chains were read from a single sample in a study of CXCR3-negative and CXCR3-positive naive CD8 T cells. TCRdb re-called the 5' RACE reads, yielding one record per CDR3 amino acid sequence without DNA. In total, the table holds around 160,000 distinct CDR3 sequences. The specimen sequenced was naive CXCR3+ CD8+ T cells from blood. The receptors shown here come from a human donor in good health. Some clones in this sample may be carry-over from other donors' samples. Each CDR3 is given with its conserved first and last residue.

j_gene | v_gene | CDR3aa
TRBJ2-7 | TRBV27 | CASSGQGSSYEQYF
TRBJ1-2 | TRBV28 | CASNPYATTGTLGDF
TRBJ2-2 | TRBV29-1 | CTGTGGTGELFF
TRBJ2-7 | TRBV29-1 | CSVVAGGTPGEQYF
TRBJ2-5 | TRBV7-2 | CASSPEVGAGETQYF
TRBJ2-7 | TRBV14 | CASSQALVGYEQYF
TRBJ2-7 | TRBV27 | CASSLSPGQGSYEQYF
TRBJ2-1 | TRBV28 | CASSSPLTGPPYNEQFF
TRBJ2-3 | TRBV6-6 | CASSHPQVSSTDTQYF
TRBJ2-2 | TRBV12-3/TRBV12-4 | CASSFSGGPSGELFF
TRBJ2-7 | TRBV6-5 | CASSWGQSYEQYF
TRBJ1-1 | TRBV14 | CASSPRGVGPEAFF
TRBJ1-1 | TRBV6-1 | CASSEALGVTEAFF
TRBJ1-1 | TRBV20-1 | CSARGLWAAAFF
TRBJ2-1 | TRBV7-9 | CASSFTSAGVEQFF
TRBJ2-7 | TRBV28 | CASTIWGQGRGTYEQYF
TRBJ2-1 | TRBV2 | CASLGRDPGQFF
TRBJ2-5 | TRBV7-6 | CASSELGQDYQETQYF
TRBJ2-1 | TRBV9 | CASSSPTGDPGDEQFF
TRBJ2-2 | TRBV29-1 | CSVAGTESTNTGELFF
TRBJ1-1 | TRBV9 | CASSVAGGWTEAFF
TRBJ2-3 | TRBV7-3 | CASSLTGTSGRAEEDTQYF
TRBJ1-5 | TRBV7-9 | CASSPLNQPQHF
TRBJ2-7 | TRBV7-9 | CASSLASGGLYEQYF
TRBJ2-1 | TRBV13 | CASNSPSVESGNEQFF
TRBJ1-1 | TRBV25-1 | CASIAGTEAFF
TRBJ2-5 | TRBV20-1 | CSATRTGKSQETQYF
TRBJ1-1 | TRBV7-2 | CASSHQEMGGPESFF
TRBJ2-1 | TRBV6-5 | CASSYSTGERHEQFF
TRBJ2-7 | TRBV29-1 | CSVWSGNHKQYF
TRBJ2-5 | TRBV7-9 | CASSLGRMIETQYF
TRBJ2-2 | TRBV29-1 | CSVISGSGTGELFF
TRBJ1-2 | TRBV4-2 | CASSQDEIERGARDGYTF
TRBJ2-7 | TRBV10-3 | CAITEPGSISEQYF
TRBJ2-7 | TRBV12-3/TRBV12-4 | CASSVTSTSPYEQYF
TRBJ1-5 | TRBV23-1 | CASRTGTGDNQPQHF
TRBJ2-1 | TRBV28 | CASSTSGAYNEQFF
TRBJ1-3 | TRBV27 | CASSLSLSASYAGNTIYF